Listed below are T cell receptor beta chains from one sample, sequenced in a study of T cell changes during pregnancy in multiple sclerosis. TCRdb's copy holds only in-frame clones and misses some; the assay was immunoSEQ multiplex PCR. The profile shows over 85,000 clones, approximately 90% of them singletons. The sequencing here drew on peripheral blood, taken in the first trimester of pregnancy. Receptors were obtained from a female donor in good health, enrolled as a control in a pregnancy study. The CDR3 runs from the conserved cysteine through the conserved F or W. A D gene is named only where the DNA matches it firmly.

v_gene	j_gene	d_gene	CDR3aa	CDR3nt
TRBV4-2	TRBJ2-7	TRBD1	CASSQGGQGAYEQYF	TGTGCCAGCAGCCAAGGTGGACAGGGGGCCTACGAGCAGTACTTC
TRBV19	TRBJ1-6	TRBD1	CASRNLPGQGNSPLHF	TGTGCCAGTAGAAACCTACCGGGACAGGGGAATTCACCCCTCCACTTT
TRBV9	TRBJ1-6	.	CASSVVDGGSNNSPLHF	TGTGCCAGCAGCGTAGTGGACGGGGGAAGCAATAATTCACCCCTCCACTTT
TRBV7-9	TRBJ2-2	TRBD1	CASSLNRGETGELFF	TGTGCCAGCAGCTTAAACAGGGGAGAAACCGGGGAGCTGTTTTTT
TRBV11-2	TRBJ2-2	TRBD2	CASSPGGANTGELFF	TGTGCCAGCAGCCCCGGGGGGGCGAACACCGGGGAGCTGTTTTTT
TRBV5-4	TRBJ1-2	.	CASSLRGYGYTF	TGTGCCAGCAGCTTAAGGGGCTATGGCTACACCTTC
TRBV28	TRBJ2-1	TRBD2	CASSDSTSGGYNEQFF	TGTGCCAGCAGCGATTCAACTAGCGGGGGCTACAATGAGCAGTTCTTC
TRBV5-1	TRBJ1-2	.	CASSFNPTTGIYGYTF	TGCGCCAGCAGCTTCAATCCCACTACAGGAATATATGGCTACACCTTC
TRBV28	TRBJ1-3	.	CASSWTAALSGNTIYF	TGTGCCAGCAGTTGGACAGCGGCGCTCTCTGGAAACACCATATATTTT
TRBV5-1	TRBJ2-1	TRBD1	CASSLAPDRDEQFF	TGCGCCAGCAGCTTGGCTCCAGACAGGGATGAGCAGTTCTTC
TRBV7-2	TRBJ2-3	TRBD2	CASSLSSGAGDTQYF	TGTGCCAGCAGCTTATCCAGCGGGGCCGGGGATACGCAGTATTTT
TRBV20-1	TRBJ2-5	.	CSADRAGAQYF	TGCAGTGCAGATAGAGCCGGGGCCCAGTACTTC
TRBV4-3	TRBJ2-1	TRBD2	CASSQGLAGYNEQFF	TGCGCCAGCAGCCAAGGACTAGCGGGGTACAATGAGCAGTTCTTC
TRBV15	TRBJ1-5	TRBD1	CATSRDRETGRGQPQHF	TGTGCCACCAGCAGAGATCGCGAGACAGGGCGCGGTCAGCCCCAGCATTTT
TRBV7-9	TRBJ1-5	.	CASSYLNQPQHF	TGTGCCAGCAGCTATCTGAATCAGCCCCAGCATTTT
TRBV19	TRBJ1-5	TRBD1	CATGVGQPQHF	TGTGCAACAGGGGTGGGACAGCCCCAGCATTTT
TRBV19	TRBJ2-7	TRBD2	CASSKGLAGTSYEQYF	TGTGCCAGTAGTAAGGGACTAGCGGGGACCTCCTACGAGCAGTACTTC
TRBV29-1	TRBJ2-5	.	CSVAGVETQYF	TGCAGCGTTGCAGGGGTTGAGACCCAGTACTTC